These 17 T cell receptor beta chains were sequenced from one sample in a study of T cells in Graves' hyperthyroidism and ophthalmopathy. Regions amplified from RNA transcripts were the TCR beta CDR3 regions. The TCR CDR3 was amplified in a first-round RT-PCR using the HTBI primer set. TCRdb called the multiplex PCR reads again in MiXCR, with one record for every CDR3 protein. The sample shows about 560,000 distinct CDR3 sequences, 15% to 20% of them seen only once. The sample consisted of blood. Receptors originate from a woman between 18 and 29 years old with Graves' hyperthyroidism.

This clonotype was detected ten times or more. CDR3 nucleotides: TGTGCCAGCAGTTTTCTGATTATGAACACTGAAGCTTTCTTT. Translation: CASSFLIMNTEAFF. V and J are TRBV28 and TRBJ1-1; D unclear. CDR1 and CDR2 from the germline V gene are MDHEN and SYDVKM. CDR3 length: 14 residues. The V end lost 3 bases, the J end lost 0 bases, and 8 bases lay between the germline ends.

This clonotype was seen repeatedly, ten times or more. The chain is built from TRBV7-2 and TRBJ2-3; either TRBD1 or TRBD2 may supply D (5 bases each). Germline loops: CDR1 SGHTA, CDR2 FQGNSA. V lost 4 bases and J 11 bases, leaving 13 bases between the germline ends. This CDR3 comprises 12 residues. The CDR3 region has the DNA TGTGCCAGCAGCTCGAAGGGACCGCTGCAGTATTTT. Amino acids: CASSSKGPLQYF.

Many counts were recorded for this clonotype. The chain couples TRBV12-3 or TRBV12-4 to TRBJ1-4; D not certain. The CDR3 runs to 15 residues. V was cut by 6 bases and J by 3 bases, with 14 bases left in between. CDR3 in DNA: TGTGCCAGCAGGCATGGGAGAGCGGCTAATGAAAAACTGTTTTTT. It encodes CASRHGRAANEKLFF.

Many counts were recorded for this clonotype. The chain is built from TRBV7-9 and TRBJ2-7; unclear D gene. Trimming took 5 bases from V and 8 from J, leaving 10 bases between them. Germline V lookup: CDR1 SEHNR, CDR2 FQNEAQ (reference sequence). The CDR3 has 11 residues. The CDR3 DNA follows: TGTGCCAGCAGCCTTCAGTTTAAGCAGTACTTC. This encodes CASSLQFKQYF.

This clonotype was observed a few times. CDR3 DNA sequence: TGTGCCAGCAGCTTAGGGGGAGACAGGGTGGAACTGTTTTTT. Amino acids: CASSLGGDRVELFF. The chain is built from TRBV11-2 and TRBJ1-4; 7 nucleotides line up with TRBD1. CDR1 is SGHAT, CDR2 FQNNGV, per germline. The CDR3 covers 14 residues. The ends lost 1 base at V and 12 bases at J; junction bases unmatched: 8.

The sample holds many counts of this clonotype. The V and J genes are TRBV6-4 and TRBJ2-1, with 8 nucleotides matching TRBD2. With 3 bases clipped from V and 2 bases from J, the junction kept 3 bases outside the gene matches. Germline V gene data show CDR1 as MRHNA and CDR2 as SNTAGT. This CDR3 spans 15 amino acids. CDR3 DNA: TGTGCCAGCAGTGAGTCAGCGGGAGCCTACAATGAGCAGTTCTTC. Amino acids: CASSESAGAYNEQFF.

This clonotype occurred a few times. This chain links TRBV6-5 with TRBJ1-4; TRBD1 matches at 7 bases. The V segment lost 5 bases and the J segment 7 bases; nucleotides outside the gene matches: 10. Germline V CDR1 and CDR2: MNHEY, SVGAGI. CDR3 length: 15 residues. In DNA form, the CDR3 reads TGTGCCAGCAGTAACACAGGGGCTGGCGGTGAAAAACTGTTTTTT. It specifies CASSNTGAGGEKLFF.

This clonotype came up once. The genes are TRBV7-9 and TRBJ2-7, with a weak D call TRBD1 (5 bases). V lost 4 bases to trimming and J lost 3 bases, with 16 bases between them. Germline assignment: CDR1 SEHNR and CDR2 FQNEAQ (reference sequence). The CDR3 covers 15 residues. The CDR3: CASSSPHGALYEQYF. The CDR3 nucleotides read TGTGCCAGCAGCTCCCCTCATGGGGCCCTCTACGAGCAGTACTTC.

On this clonotype itself: A much larger clonotype is one base distant, so this may be a read error. J is TRBJ2-3 and V is TRBV12-3 or TRBV12-4, with 10 positions matching TRBD2. The CDR3 has 14 residues. The CDR3 is CVSSPSGSIDTQYF. CDR3 DNA: TGTGTCAGCAGCCCTAGCGGGAGTATAGATACGCAGTATTTT.

The chain recombines TRBV4-1 with TRBJ2-7, with D possibly matching TRBD2 (6 bases). This CDR3 has 16 amino acids. Looked up from germline, CDR1 is MGHRA and CDR2 is YSYEKL. The germline V and J ends were trimmed by 0 bases and 0 bases, with 12 bases remaining between them. This CDR3 is CASSQDPGASSYEQYF. CDR3 nucleotide sequence: TGCGCCAGCAGCCAAGATCCGGGAGCCAGCTCCTACGAGCAGTACTTC.

This clonotype has more than one count but fewer than ten. The CDR3 DNA is TGTGCCAGCAGCGTAGGACAGGCTTCCTACGAGCAGTACTTC. Amino acids: CASSVGQASYEQYF. This sequence joins TRBV9 and TRBJ2-7, with a tentative D call TRBD1 (6 bases). This CDR3 has 14 residues. V dropped 0 bases and J dropped 1 base, with 8 bases sitting between them. Germline V CDR1 and CDR2: SGDLS, YYNGEE.

The rearrangement links TRBV7-9 to TRBJ1-1; 10 bases map to TRBD1. CDR3 length equals 16 residues. J gave up 1 base and V 6 bases, and 8 bases lay outside the gene matches. Germline V gene sequence: CDR1 SEHNR, CDR2 FQNEAQ (reference sequence). CDR3 in DNA: TGTGCCAGCAGTCAGGGACAGGGGTTGAGGAACACTGAAGCTTTCTTT. This gives the protein CASSQGQGLRNTEAFF.

Only a few counts were recorded for this clonotype. A read error may be the cause here, since a much bigger clone is one base away. This rearrangement joins TRBV28 to TRBJ1-1, with a tentative D call TRBD1 (5 bases). CDR1 is MDHEN and CDR2 is SYDVKM in the germline V gene. CDR3 length equals 13 residues. V lost 6 bases, J lost 1 base, and 9 bases lay in between. The CDR3 here is CASRTTANTEAFF. CDR3 coding DNA: TGTGCCAGCAGGACGACAGCGAACACTGAAGCTTTCTTT.

The rearrangement joins TRBV27 to TRBJ1-3, with 7 bases fitting TRBD1. This CDR3 is built from 16 residues. Losses at the gene ends were 5 bases for V and 4 bases for J; bases not matched to a gene: 11. Per the germline V gene, CDR1 is MNHEY and CDR2 is SMNVEV (reference sequence). The CDR3 DNA sequence: TGTGCCAGCAGTCCAATCCCCCCAGGGGGAGGAAACACCATATATTTT. The encoded protein is CASSPIPPGGGNTIYF.

The CDR3 region is CSVESDRVYEQYF. The CDR3 DNA reads TGCAGCGTTGAATCCGACAGGGTTTACGAGCAGTACTTC. The chain joins TRBV29-1 to TRBJ2-7, with 7 bases fitting TRBD1. Germline V CDR1 and CDR2: SQVTM, ANQGSEA. The CDR3 is 13 amino acids. Trimming took 2 bases from V and 4 from J; bases not matched to a gene: 5.

Remarks on this clonotype: This could be a read error, since a much larger clone is one nucleotide away. This rearrangement joins TRBV7-2 to TRBJ1-3; D might be TRBD1 (5 bases). In germline, CDR1 is SGHTA, CDR2 FQGNSA. The CDR3 spans 13 residues. CDR3 region: CATSLYGGNTIYF. In DNA form, the CDR3 reads TGTGCCACCAGCTTATACGGGGGTAACACCATATATTTT.

This clonotype was counted many times. The chain recombines TRBV7-8 with TRBJ1-5, with 7 nucleotides matching TRBD1. The length of the CDR3 is 17 residues. Germline V gives CDR1 SGHVS, CDR2 FQNEAQ. Trimming at V came to 5 bases and at J to 5 bases, leaving 15 bases not matched to a gene. DNA for the CDR3: TGTGCCAGCAGCCTCCGGGACAGCTCACTCTTTTATCAGCCCCAGCATTTT. It codes for CASSLRDSSLFYQPQHF.